This T cell receptor beta chain was identified during a study of blood T cell repertoires in COVID-19. Trimming removed 8 bases from V and 2 bases from J; junction bases left unmatched: 3. There are 13 residues in the CDR3. The germline V gene has CDR1 MNHEY and CDR2 SVGAGI. Original handling: Estimates of nucleated cell counts were drawn from the amplification of reference gene primers. Profiling relied on immunoSEQ multiplex PCR, and the TCRdb table lists in-frame clones only, not all of them. V, J and clone size are those of that table, while D and trimming were read from the DNA. The sample contains 110,000 to 150,000 clones, roughly 85% of which appear only once.

The clonotype originates from a man in his fifties or sixties who had recovered from COVID-19. This chain connects TRBV6-5 to TRBJ2-3; 8 bases map to TRBD1. Specimen: PBMCs or T cells enriched from blood (not recorded which). CDR3 sequence (DNA): TGTGCCAGCCGACAGGGGAACACAGATACGCAGTATTTT. It specifies CASRQGNTDTQYF.